Listed here is a single T cell receptor (beta chain). Antigen: not known. The sampling schedule covered blood at baseline, cycle 4 day 1, and cycle 7 day 1. The data were obtained in a study of OX40 agonist ivuxolimab in advanced cancers. In the study overall: Dose-escalation patients suffered from hepatocellular carcinoma, melanoma, renal cell or head and neck cancer. Those enrolled were approximately 78% male, with a mean age of around 60 years and ages from about 20 to 90. General observations from the study: Clonal expansion was seen in CD4+ and CD8+ blood T cells by week 6 at 0.1 to 3.0 mg/kg.

Profiled with immunoSEQ multiplex PCR; TCRdb holds only in-frame clones, not every one. Here the sample spans about 79,000 clones, roughly 94% being singletons. The CDR3 loop spans 14 amino acids. Germline V gives CDR1 SGHAT, CDR2 FQNNGV. V shed 4 bases and J shed 0 bases, with 9 bases lying between them. The genes are TRBV11-2 and TRBJ1-1; D not certain. This clonotype was sampled from an adult with an advanced solid tumor such as melanoma, head and neck, liver or kidney cancer. Sequenced here: CD4+ or CD8+ T cells sorted from blood, sampled in a trial of the OX40 agonist ivuxolimab. The CDR3 DNA reads TGTGCCAGCAGCTCCAAGCGGTTGAACACTGAAGCTTTCTTT. Its protein is CASSSKRLNTEAFF.